The rows below give T cell receptor beta chains drawn from one sample of a study of Graves' ophthalmopathy and Graves' hyperthyroidism. One entry per CDR3 protein, called by TCRdb with MiXCR from the multiplex PCR reads. Of hundreds of thousands of distinct CDR3 sequences listed, more than 40% are singletons. What was sequenced was peripheral blood. The source of these receptors is an adult man with Graves' ophthalmopathy. CDR3s include the opening cysteine and the closing phenylalanine or tryptophan. D genes are given only for firm matches. Clone size is stated in some rows and not others, as once, few, many or a class when expanded.

d_call	v_call	clone_size	j_call	cdr3_nt	cdr3_aa
-	TRBV6-5	-	TRBJ2-5	TGTGCCAGCAGTTACTCTTCCTTGTACCAAGAGACCCAGTACTTC	CASSYSSLYQETQYF
TRBD1	TRBV6-6	-	TRBJ2-7	TGTGCCAGCACCGACTTTGGACAGGAGGCCTACGAGCAGTACTTC	CASTDFGQEAYEQYF
TRBD2	TRBV10-3	-	TRBJ2-7	TGTGCCATCAATCCCGGGACTAGCGGGGGTAGTAATGAGCAGTACTTC	CAINPGTSGGSNEQYF
-	TRBV19	-	TRBJ1-5	TGTGCCAGTACCCCTAGCGGGGGAAGGCGAGAGACCCAGCATTTT	CASTPSGGRRETQHF
TRBD1	TRBV7-8	many	TRBJ1-4	TGTGCCAGCAGTTCCGGGACAGGGGCAACTAATGAAAAACTGTTTTTT	CASSSGTGATNEKLFF
TRBD2	TRBV25-1	-	TRBJ2-2	TGTGCCAGCTCGCGGGGGGAAGCGGCGAACACCGGGGAGCTGTTTTTT	CASSRGEAANTGELFF
-	TRBV15	-	TRBJ1-4	TGTGCCACCAGTTCACAGGGATCCTCAAAACTGTTTTTT	CATSSQGSSKLFF
-	TRBV7-2	many	TRBJ2-7	TGTGCCAGCAGTCGCAGGCGGGGCTACGAGCAGTACTTC	CASSRRRGYEQYF
-	TRBV5-1	few	TRBJ1-4	TGCGCCAGCAGCTTGGGAGGGGCGTTGGTTGATGAAAAACTGTTTTTT	CASSLGGALVDEKLFF
-	TRBV7-9	once	TRBJ2-3	TGTGCCAGCAGCTCAATGGAGGGACCCACAGATACGCAGTATTTT	CASSSMEGPTDTQYF
-	TRBV10-3	-	TRBJ1-5	TGTGCCATCAATCAGCGGGAGGGGGAGACCCAGCATTTT	CAINQREGETQHF
-	TRBV10-3	many	TRBJ2-7	TGTGCCATCAAACCAGGGGGGCGTCAGGAGCAGTACTTC	CAIKPGGRQEQYF
-	TRBV12-3/TRBV12-4	-	TRBJ1-6	TGTGCCAGCAGTTTAAAAGGAGGGACGGATCCCAATTCACCCCTCCACTTT	CASSLKGGTDPNSPLHF
-	TRBV18	-	TRBJ2-5	TGTGCCAGCTCACCCACACTTGTTGGACAGAGAGAAGAGACCCAGTACTTC	CASSPTLVGQREETQYF
TRBD1	TRBV6-5	-	TRBJ2-7	TGTGCCAGCAGTGAAATGGGACAGTCCTACGACCAGTACTTC	CASSEMGQSYDQYF
-	TRBV20-1	many	TRBJ1-4	TGCAGTGCTAGAGACGGACGTTGGGAAAAACTGTTTTTT	CSARDGRWEKLFF
-	TRBV11-1	many	TRBJ2-5	TGTGCCAGCAGCTTAGGCGAGCAAGAGACCCAGTACTTC	CASSLGEQETQYF
TRBD1	TRBV11-1	-	TRBJ1-1	TGTGCCAGCAGCTCACAAGGACAGGGCAGGGAAGCTTTCTTT	CASSSQGQGREAFF
TRBD1	TRBV5-1	many	TRBJ1-5	TGCGCCAGCAGCCGAGGGACAGGGGGGAGCAATCAGCCCCAGCATTTT	CASSRGTGGSNQPQHF
TRBD1	TRBV5-1	many	TRBJ1-6	TGCGCCAGCAGCACCACCGGGACAGGGGAATCACCCCTCCACTTT	CASSTTGTGESPLHF
TRBD2	TRBV9	-	TRBJ2-2	TGTGCCAGCAGCGTAGGACTCGGCGGGGGAAACACCGGGGAGCTGTTTTTT	CASSVGLGGGNTGELFF
-	TRBV7-6	once	TRBJ1-1	TGTGCTAGCAGCTTAAGCGCAGAGCAGCCTGCGGTGGACGAAGCTTTCTTT	CASSLSAEQPAVDEAFF